What follows are 5 T cell receptor beta chains derived from one specimen sequenced in a study of technical replicates of blood from a handful of donors (dated by TCRdb to the late 2010s). Library preparation was by the immunoSEQ multiplex PCR assay. TCRdb limited this immuneACCESS table to in-frame rearrangements with V and J called. A share of clones is missing; checked studies link under half to unresolved V genes, and the rest is unexplained. The sample table lists 65,000 to 95,000 clones, roughly 93% of them with a count of one. In total, the top ten clones hold about 0.25% of the sample. The sequenced sample consisted of T cells isolated from PBMCs. These TCRs come from a human donor in good health.

V is TRBV29-1 and J is TRBJ1-2; D is unresolved. Germline CDR1 reads SQVTM; CDR2 reads ANQGSEA. The CDR3 loop spans 14 amino acids. Trimming removed 6 bases from V and 0 bases from J, with 14 bases in between. This CDR3 reads CSVSGRQTNYGYTF. The DNA of the CDR3 is TGCAGCGTCTCAGGCCGACAAACTAACTATGGCTACACCTTC.

The J gene is TRBJ2-5, the V gene TRBV6-1; 7 bases map to TRBD1. The junction had 4 bases not matched to a gene; V was cut back by 4 bases and J by 2 bases. The CDR3 covers 14 residues. Germline V lookup: CDR1 MNHNS, CDR2 SASEGT. The CDR3 loop is CASSATGMQETQYF. In DNA, the CDR3 is TGTGCCAGCAGTGCGACAGGGATGCAAGAGACCCAGTACTTC.

The chain recombines TRBV4-1 with TRBJ1-3; D is ambiguous. Looked up from germline, CDR1 is MGHRA and CDR2 is YSYEKL. The CDR3 extends over 17 amino acids. V lost 4 bases and J 0 bases, leaving 16 bases between the germline ends. CDR3 sequence reads: CASSLPIRRISGNTIYF. CDR3 DNA: TGCGCCAGCAGCCTTCCGATTAGGCGGATCTCTGGAAACACCATATATTTT.

The chain recombines TRBV7-8 with TRBJ2-6; 9 bases agree with TRBD2. J gave up 4 bases and V 6 bases, and 10 bases lay outside the gene matches. In germline, CDR1 is SGHVS, CDR2 FQNEAQ. The CDR3 runs 17 residues. CDR3 DNA: TGTGCCAGCAGGAACGGCGGGAGGGCCCGAGGGGCCAACGTCCTGACTTTC. Its translation is CASRNGGRARGANVLTF.

This chain links TRBV5-6 with TRBJ1-5, with 8 bases matching TRBD1. Germline V CDR1 and CDR2: SGHDT, YYEEEE. The junction had 2 bases not matched to a gene; V was cut back by 4 bases and J by 2 bases. The CDR3 sequence is 14 residues long. CDR3 bases: TGTGCCAGCAGCCTGACAGGGGGCAATCAGCCCCAGCATTTT. Protein sequence: CASSLTGGNQPQHF.